This T cell receptor beta chain was recorded in a study of graft-versus-host responses after intestinal transplantation. This clone was detected only once. No antigen is known for it. V dropped 1 base and J dropped 3 bases, with 4 bases sitting between them. CDR3 length equals 12 residues. Germline values: CDR1 SGHTA, CDR2 FQGTGA. Generated by immunoSEQ multiplex PCR, the TCRdb table keeps only in-frame clones and is missing some. The sample holds some 85,000 clones; roughly 90% are singletons and the top ten take about 0.44%. The V call is TRBV7-3, the J call TRBJ2-7; D is unclear. The clonotype comes from a human donor who was the organ donor for an intestinal transplant. This specimen consisted of unstimulated CD8+ T cells sorted from spleen or lymph node cells, obtained before transplant. Here the CDR3 reads CASSLSIYEQYF. The CDR3 nucleotides read TGTGCCAGCAGCTTAAGTATCTACGAGCAGTACTTC. The variable domain in full, completed from reference TRBV7-3 and TRBJ2-7, reads GAGVSQTPSNKVTEKGKYVELRCDPISGHTALYWYRQSLGQGPEFLIYFQGTGAADDSGLPNDRFFAVRPEGSVSTLKIQRTERGDSAVYLCASSLSIYEQYFGPGTRLTVT.